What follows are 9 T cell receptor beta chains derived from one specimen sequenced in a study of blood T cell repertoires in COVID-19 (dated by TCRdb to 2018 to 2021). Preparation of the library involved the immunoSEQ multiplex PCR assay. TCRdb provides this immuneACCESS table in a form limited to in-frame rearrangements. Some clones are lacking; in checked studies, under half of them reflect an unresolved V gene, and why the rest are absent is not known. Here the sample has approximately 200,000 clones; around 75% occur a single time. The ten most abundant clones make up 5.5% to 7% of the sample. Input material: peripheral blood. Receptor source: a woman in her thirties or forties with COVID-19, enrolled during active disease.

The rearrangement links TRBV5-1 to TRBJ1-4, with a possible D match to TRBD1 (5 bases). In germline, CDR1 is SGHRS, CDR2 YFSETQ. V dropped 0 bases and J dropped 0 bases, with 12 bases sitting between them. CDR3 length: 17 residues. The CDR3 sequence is CASSLAKGSATNEKLFF. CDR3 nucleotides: TGCGCCAGCAGCTTGGCCAAGGGGTCAGCAACTAATGAAAAACTGTTTTTT. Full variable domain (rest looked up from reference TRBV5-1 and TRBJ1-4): KAGVTQTPRYLIKTRGQQVTLSCSPISGHRSVSWYQQTPGQGLQFLFEYFSETQRNKGNFPGRFSGRQFSNSRSEMNVSTLELGDSALYLCASSLAKGSATNEKLFFGSGTQLSVL.

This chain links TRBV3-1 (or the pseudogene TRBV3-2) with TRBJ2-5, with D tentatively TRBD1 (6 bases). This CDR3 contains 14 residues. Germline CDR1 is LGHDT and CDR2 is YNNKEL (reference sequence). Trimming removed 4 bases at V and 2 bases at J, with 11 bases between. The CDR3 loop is CASSLSGTQETQYF. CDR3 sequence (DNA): TGTGCCAGCAGCCTCTCCGGGACACAAGAGACCCAGTACTTC.

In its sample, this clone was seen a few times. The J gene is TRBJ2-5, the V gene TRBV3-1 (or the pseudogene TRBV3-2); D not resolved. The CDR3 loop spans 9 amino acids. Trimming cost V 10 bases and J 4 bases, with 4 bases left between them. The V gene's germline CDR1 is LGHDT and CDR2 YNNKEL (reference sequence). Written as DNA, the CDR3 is TGTGCCATATTAGAGACCCAGTACTTC. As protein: CAILETQYF.

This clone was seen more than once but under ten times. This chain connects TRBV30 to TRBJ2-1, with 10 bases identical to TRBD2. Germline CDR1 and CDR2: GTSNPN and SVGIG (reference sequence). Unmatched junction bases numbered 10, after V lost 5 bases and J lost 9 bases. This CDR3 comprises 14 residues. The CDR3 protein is CAWGGLAAGGEQFF. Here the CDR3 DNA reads TGTGCCTGGGGAGGACTAGCGGCGGGTGGTGAGCAGTTCTTC.

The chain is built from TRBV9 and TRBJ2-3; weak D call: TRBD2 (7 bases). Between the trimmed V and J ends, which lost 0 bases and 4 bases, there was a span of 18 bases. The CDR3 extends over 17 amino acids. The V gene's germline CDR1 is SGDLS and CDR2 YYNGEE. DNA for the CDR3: TGTGCCAGCAGCGTAGCGGGGGCCGCGGGGGCCCCAGATACGCAGTATTTT. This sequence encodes CASSVAGAAGAPDTQYF.

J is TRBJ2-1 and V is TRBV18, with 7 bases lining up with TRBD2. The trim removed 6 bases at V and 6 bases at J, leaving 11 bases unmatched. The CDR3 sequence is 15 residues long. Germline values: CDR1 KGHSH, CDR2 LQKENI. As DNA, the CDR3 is TGTGCCAGCTCCCCGGGGAGCGGGGTATTCAATGAGCAGTTCTTC. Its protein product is CASSPGSGVFNEQFF. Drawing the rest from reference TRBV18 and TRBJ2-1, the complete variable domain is NAGVMQNPRHLVRRRGQEARLRCSPMKGHSHVYWYRQLPEEGLKFMVYLQKENIIDESGMPKERFSAEFPKEGPSILRIQQVVRGDSAAYFCASSPGSGVFNEQFFGPGTRLTVL.

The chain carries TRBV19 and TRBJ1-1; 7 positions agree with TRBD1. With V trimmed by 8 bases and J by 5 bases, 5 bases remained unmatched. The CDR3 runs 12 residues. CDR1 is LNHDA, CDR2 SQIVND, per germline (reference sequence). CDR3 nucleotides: TGTGCCAGTTCTTCAGGGGGGACTGAAGCTTTCTTT. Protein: CASSSGGTEAFF.

CDR3 sequence reads: CASSPSRGGGYTF. CDR3 in DNA: TGTGCCAGCAGCCCGTCACGCGGTGGAGGCTACACCTTC. The chain uses TRBV12-3 or TRBV12-4 and TRBJ1-2; no definite D call. The CDR3 covers 13 residues. V was shortened by 6 bases and J by 8 bases, with 16 bases between the two germline ends.

The CDR3 is CACRLGGYTQYF. CDR3 nucleotide sequence: TGTGCCTGTCGTTTGGGGGGTTATACGCAGTATTTT. This chain links TRBV30 with TRBJ2-3, with a weak D call TRBD2 (6 bases). The CDR3 extends over 12 amino acids. Germline lookup yields CDR1 GTSNPN and CDR2 SVGIG (reference sequence). V dropped 6 bases and J dropped 7 bases, with 14 bases sitting between them.